A selection of T cell receptor beta chains follows, all from one sample in a study of blood T cells in healthy people across ages. Each CDR3 protein is one row after TCRdb ran MiXCR on the 5' RACE reads. The table records fewer than 1,200,000 distinct CDR3 sequences, less than 25% of them present only once. This sample also belongs to another study, concerning T cells of mothers and their children.

Sequencing was done on a sample of blood. Every receptor here comes from a girl aged 2-9 years in good health. CDR3s include the opening cysteine and the closing phenylalanine or tryptophan. D genes are given only for firm matches. Clone size is given for some rows only: seen once, a few or many times, or a class if the clone is expanded.

clone size	J gene	V gene	D gene	CDR3 DNA	CDR3 protein
few	TRBJ1-6	TRBV20-1	TRBD1	TGCAGTGCTAGAGCCACGGGACAGGGAGATTCACCCCTCCACTTT	CSARATGQGDSPLHF
few	TRBJ2-1	TRBV9	TRBD1	TGTGCCAGCAGCGTAGGGGACAGATTATATGGTGAGCAGTTCTTC	CASSVGDRLYGEQFF
NA	TRBJ2-1	TRBV29-1	NA	TGCAGCGGGGCGAGGCCTCCTAGAAATGAGCAGTTCTTC	CSGARPPRNEQFF
few	TRBJ2-4	TRBV15	NA	TGTGCCACCAGCAGAGATCGTAACATTCAGTACTTC	CATSRDRNIQYF
few	TRBJ2-3	TRBV29-1	NA	TGCAGCGTTAAGGGTGTGGTTACGGATACGCAGTATTTT	CSVKGVVTDTQYF
few	TRBJ1-3	TRBV20-1	NA	TGCAGTGCGGTTATCCCGCGTTCTGGAAACACCATATATTTT	CSAVIPRSGNTIYF
NA	TRBJ2-7	TRBV9	TRBD1	TGTGCCAGCAGCGTCTTACCGACAGGGGGGTCCTACGAGCAGTACTTC	CASSVLPTGGSYEQYF
NA	TRBJ1-4	TRBV7-9	NA	TGTGCCAGCAGCTTAAAACCAACTAATGAAAAACTGTTTTTT	CASSLKPTNEKLFF
few	TRBJ2-2	TRBV15	TRBD1	TGTGCCACCAGCACTACCGGGACAGGGATCGGGGAGCTGTTTTTT	CATSTTGTGIGELFF
few	TRBJ2-1	TRBV20-1	TRBD2	TGCAGTGCCGTAGCGGGGGGGCCATATGAGCAGTTCTTC	CSAVAGGPYEQFF